This TCR beta chain came from a study of CD8 T cells in Susac syndrome. Study conclusions and caveats: TCR sequencing and HLA analysis covered a relatively small number of individuals.

Random hexamers were used to reverse transcribe roughly 0.5 to 1 ug of RNA. One entry per CDR3 protein, called by TCRdb with MiXCR from the immunoSEQ multiplex PCR reads. The repertoire holds 200,000 to 250,000 distinct CDR3 sequences, with about 94% as singletons. Points on this clonotype: Its antigen is as yet unknown.

V was clipped by 4 bases and J by 0 bases, with 22 bases between them. The germline V gene encodes CDR1 MDHEN and CDR2 SYDVKM. This CDR3 spans 19 amino acids. This clonotype was sampled from a human donor with Susac syndrome. Input material: CD4+ T cells from PBMCs. The chain recombines TRBV28 with TRBJ2-1; D is perhaps TRBD1 (6 bases). CDR3 in amino acids: CASSSMPGGDRSSYNEQFF. The CDR3 DNA sequence: TGTGCCAGCAGTTCGATGCCCGGAGGAGACAGGAGCTCCTACAATGAGCAGTTCTTC.